The T cell receptor beta chain under discussion was sequenced for a study of spatial heterogeneity in lung cancer. The wider study: There were, on average, more than 9.5 raw-read appearances for each unique TCR and UMI combination.

Every cDNA TCR molecule received its own unique molecular identifier. TCRdb used MiXCR to reprocess the 5' RACE reads, holding one entry per CDR3 protein. The table shows some 34,000 distinct CDR3 sequences, with about 7.7% occurring only once. Study-wide results and caveats: Whereas they appeared in blood less at follow-up, ubiquitous expanded tumor TCRs appeared there more at resection.

The time point: sample taken at primary tumor resection. Patients with untreated early-stage non-small cell lung cancer, numbering around 71, were the donors. A word on this clonotype: Its antigen is currently unknown.

This CDR3 has 14 residues. Trimming cost V 8 bases and J 1 base, with 13 bases left between them. Sequencing used PBMCs, obtained at surgery. The chain carries TRBV12-3 or TRBV12-4 and TRBJ2-3, with D possibly being TRBD1 (6 bases). The sequence derives from a female donor with early-stage non-small cell lung cancer. The CDR3 bases are TGTGCCAGCGGGCGACAGGACGGCACAGATACGCAGTATTTT. Residues: CASGRQDGTDTQYF.